Each of the 32 T cell receptor beta chains below was sequenced from the same sample in a study of T cells expressing NK-cell markers. Each CDR3 protein gets one entry in TCRdb, which reprocessed the 5' RACE reads and gives no DNA. The repertoire shows roughly 180,000 distinct CDR3 sequences; the top ten hold around 18%. The source material was blood T cells: a sorted CD56 or NKG2C T cell subset, CD4+ or CD8+ T cells, or bulk PBMC T cells (not recorded which). Receptors originate from a woman aged 18 to 75 in good health.

The chain joins TRBV5-1 to TRBJ2-4; TCRdb indicates TRBD1, and absent DNA this call remains unverified. Germline V gives CDR1 SGHRS, CDR2 YFSETQ. The CDR3 is made up of 16 amino acids. The CDR3 sequence is CASSLGDRIHGNIQYF.

This chain connects TRBV5-1 to TRBJ1-1; TCRdb designates TRBD1, a call that cannot be tested without DNA. There are 17 residues in the CDR3. In germline, CDR1 is SGHRS, CDR2 YFSETQ. The CDR3 is CASSLGPRTGGSTEAFF.

The V and J genes are TRBV5-1 and TRBJ2-3; TCRdb's D call of TRBD2 is untestable without DNA. The CDR3 spans 16 residues. CDR1 and CDR2 from the germline V gene are SGHRS and YFSETQ. The chain's CDR3 is CASSLGLAGVPDTQYF.

The chain links TRBV5-1 to TRBJ2-7. This CDR3 has 14 residues. Germline values: CDR1 SGHRS, CDR2 YFSETQ. CDR3 sequence: CASSNTYSSYEQYF.

CDR3 in amino acids: CASRTRRINQETQYF. The V gene is TRBV6-1, the J gene TRBJ2-5. The CDR3 contains 15 residues. CDR1 and CDR2 from the germline V gene are MNHNS and SASEGT.

This rearrangement joins TRBV6-1 to TRBJ2-1; TCRdb reports TRBD1, a call that lacks DNA to check it against. Looked up from germline, CDR1 is MNHNS and CDR2 is SASEGT. The CDR3 contains 14 residues. CDR3: CASSQMGAYNEQFF.

The J gene is TRBJ2-3, the V gene TRBV20-1. The length of the CDR3 is 15 residues. CDR1 is DFQATT, CDR2 SNEGSKA, per germline (reference sequence). CDR3 loop: CSARIASGLSDTQYF.

This chain uses TRBV7-9 with TRBJ2-7. CDR1 SEHNR and CDR2 FQNEAQ come from the germline V gene (reference sequence). CDR3 length: 16 amino acids. The CDR3 reads CASSLAGNRGSYEQYF.

The chain uses TRBV4-1 and TRBJ2-3; TCRdb's D call of TRBD2 is untestable without DNA. The CDR3 covers 16 residues. CDR1 MGHRA and CDR2 YSYEKL come from the germline V gene. The CDR3 region is CASSQGERPWPDTQYF.

The gene calls are TRBV20-1 and TRBJ2-3. The CDR3 consists of 15 residues. Germline lookup yields CDR1 DFQATT and CDR2 SNEGSKA (reference sequence). CDR3 sequence reads: CSAVGVSQDGDTQYF.

The chain combines TRBV20-1 with TRBJ1-1; no DNA is available, so the TRBD1 call from TCRdb remains unchecked. The germline gives CDR1 DFQATT, CDR2 SNEGSKA (reference sequence). The CDR3 runs 11 residues. The CDR3 sequence: CSASRGAEAFF.

This rearrangement joins TRBV10-3 to TRBJ2-3; lacking DNA, the TRBD2 call made by TCRdb goes unchecked. CDR3 size: 15 residues. The V gene's germline CDR1 is ENHRY and CDR2 SYGVKD. The CDR3 spells CAILRETSGTDTQYF.

This chain uses TRBV20-1 with TRBJ2-1; checking the TCRdb D call of TRBD2 is not possible without DNA. CDR1 is DFQATT, CDR2 SNEGSKA, per germline (reference sequence). The length of the CDR3 is 16 residues. CDR3 sequence: CSAARASGGAGNEQFF.

This sequence joins TRBV5-1 and TRBJ1-1; TCRdb's D call, TRBD1, is unchecked because there is no DNA. Germline loops: CDR1 SGHRS, CDR2 YFSETQ. The CDR3 length is 12 residues. CDR3 protein: CASSSPQGMAFF.

The J gene is TRBJ1-1, the V gene TRBV5-1; TCRdb gives TRBD1 as the D gene, but with no DNA this cannot be confirmed. Per germline, CDR1 SGHRS and CDR2 YFSETQ. This CDR3 has 15 residues. The chain's CDR3 is CASSPPRQGGTEAFF.

This sequence joins TRBV20-1 and TRBJ2-3; the TRBD1 assignment by TCRdb is unverifiable without DNA. This CDR3 has 16 residues. Germline V gene data show CDR1 as DFQATT and CDR2 as SNEGSKA (reference sequence). CDR3 residues: CSARPMAPRGSDTQYF.

The chain combines TRBV3-1 with TRBJ2-3; no DNA is available, so the TRBD2 call from TCRdb remains unchecked. Germline V gene sequence: CDR1 LGHDT, CDR2 YNNKEL (reference sequence). The CDR3 has 15 residues. The CDR3 spells CASSQGLAGTDTQYF.

This sequence joins TRBV6-1 and TRBJ2-1; TCRdb returns TRBD1, unconfirmable since there is no DNA. Germline assignment: CDR1 MNHNS and CDR2 SASEGT. This CDR3 is built from 14 residues. CDR3: CASMPRQGYDEQFF.

V is TRBV5-4 and J is TRBJ2-6. The CDR3 has 15 residues. From germline, CDR1 is SGHNT and CDR2 YYREEE (reference sequence). The CDR3: CASSLDPTGANVLTF.

The V gene is TRBV15, the J gene TRBJ2-1. In germline, CDR1 is LNHNV, CDR2 YYDKDF (reference sequence). This CDR3 has 13 residues. CDR3 amino acids: CATSPRRYNEQFF.

The chain recombines TRBV15 with TRBJ1-1; without DNA, the TCRdb call of TRBD1 cannot be checked. CDR1 is LNHNV and CDR2 is YYDKDF in the germline V gene (reference sequence). This CDR3 comprises 14 residues. CDR3 sequence reads: CATSSQGAGTEAFF. The full variable domain, in which reference TRBV15 and TRBJ1-1 provide the parts outside the CDR3, is DAMVIQNPRYQVTQFGKPVTLSCSQTLNHNVMYWYQQKSSQAPKLLFHYYDKDFNNEADTPDNFQSRRPNTSFCFLDIRSPGLGDTAMYLCATSSQGAGTEAFFGQGTRLTVV.

The rearrangement links TRBV5-1 to TRBJ1-1. Germline V lookup: CDR1 SGHRS, CDR2 YFSETQ. This CDR3 is built from 14 residues. The CDR3: CASSLIPAQLEAFF.

The CDR3 is CASGSLGPSYNEQFF. This rearrangement joins TRBV12-5 to TRBJ2-1. The germline V gene has CDR1 LGHNT and CDR2 FRNRAP. The CDR3 length is 15 residues.

This rearrangement joins TRBV9 to TRBJ2-7; TCRdb's D call, TRBD1, is unchecked because there is no DNA. Per the germline V gene, CDR1 is SGDLS and CDR2 is YYNGEE. This CDR3 is 14 amino acids long. The CDR3 sequence is CASPPSCGSHEQYF. Filled out from reference TRBV9 and TRBJ2-7, the complete variable domain reads DSGVTQTPKHLITATGQRVTLRCSPRSGDLSVYWYQQSLDQGLQFLIQYYNGEERAKGNILERFSAQQFPDLHSELNLSSLELGDSALYFCASPPSCGSHEQYFGPGTRLTVT.

V usage is TRBV20-1 and J usage is TRBJ2-1; there is no DNA to check the TCRdb D call of TRBD2. Germline CDR1 is DFQATT and CDR2 is SNEGSKA (reference sequence). The CDR3 has 14 amino acids. The CDR3 loop reads CSAQGTSGGYEQFF.

The chain uses TRBV12-3 or TRBV12-4 and TRBJ2-5; TCRdb outputs TRBD2, but without DNA this stays unchecked. The CDR3 loop spans 15 amino acids. The CDR3 protein is CASSRTSGGQETQYF.

V is TRBV9 and J is TRBJ2-2; TCRdb's D call, TRBD1, is unchecked because there is no DNA. Germline CDR1 reads SGDLS; CDR2 reads YYNGEE. This CDR3 spans 16 amino acids. The CDR3 protein is CASSPPDRAVTGELFF.

The V and J genes are TRBV6-5 and TRBJ1-2; TCRdb picks TRBD1, but there is no DNA to check that call. The germline CDR1 and CDR2 sequences are MNHEY and SVGAGI. The CDR3 loop spans 14 amino acids. CDR3 protein: CASSSITGGNGYTF.

V usage is TRBV5-1 and J usage is TRBJ2-1; TCRdb reports TRBD2, a call that lacks DNA to check it against. This CDR3 contains 16 residues. CDR1 SGHRS and CDR2 YFSETQ come from the germline V gene. This chain's CDR3 is CASSLQTSGSYNEQFF.

This rearrangement joins TRBV20-1 to TRBJ1-4; the D call of TRBD1 rests on TCRdb alone, since no DNA is present to check it. Germline V CDR1 and CDR2: DFQATT, SNEGSKA (reference sequence). The CDR3 spans 14 residues. The CDR3 region is CSARGPGEEKKLFF.

The chain uses TRBV21-1 and TRBJ2-2; TCRdb's D call, TRBD2, is unchecked because there is no DNA. TRBV21-1 is a pseudogene. The CDR3 runs to 12 residues. The chain's CDR3 is CASPDWRGELFF.

The chain employs TRBV12-3 or TRBV12-4 and TRBJ1-2. The CDR3 has 14 amino acids. The CDR3 spells CASSLDGRVYGYTF.